Listed below are T cell receptor beta chains from one sample, sequenced in a study of blood T cells in healthy people across ages. MiXCR, run by TCRdb on the 5' RACE reads, gives a single entry per CDR3 protein. The sample includes fewer than 1.5 million distinct CDR3 sequences, around two fifths of them seen just once. Material: blood. These receptors were obtained from a woman aged 18-29 years in good health. Each CDR3 is given with its conserved first and last residue. A D gene is named only where the DNA matches it firmly. Rows give clone size only sometimes, using once, few, many, or a class for an expanded clone.

CDR3 DNA: TGCAGTGGTGCGGACTCTAGCGGGGCCAGCGGAGAGCAGTTCTTC; CDR3 protein: CSGADSSGASGEQFF; J gene: TRBJ2-1; V gene: TRBV20-1; clone size: NA; D gene: TRBD2
CDR3 DNA: TGCAGCGTGGTGGGACAGGGTAGCTCCTACAATGAGCAGTTCTTC; CDR3 protein: CSVVGQGSSYNEQFF; J gene: TRBJ2-1; V gene: TRBV29-1; clone size: NA; D gene: TRBD1
CDR3 DNA: TGCAGTGCTCCCGGGACAGGGAGAATGGGTGGTGGGAATGAAAAACTGTTTTTT; CDR3 protein: CSAPGTGRMGGGNEKLFF; J gene: TRBJ1-4; V gene: TRBV20-1; clone size: NA; D gene: TRBD1
CDR3 DNA: TGCAGTGCCTCAGTCATAGCGGGGACAGAGACCCAGTACTTC; CDR3 protein: CSASVIAGTETQYF; J gene: TRBJ2-5; V gene: TRBV20-1; clone size: NA; D gene: TRBD2
CDR3 DNA: TGTGCCAGCAGCCTTAGACGAGTTCAGTACTTC; CDR3 protein: CASSLRRVQYF; J gene: TRBJ2-5; V gene: TRBV11-2; clone size: NA; D gene: NA
CDR3 DNA: TGTGCCAGCAGCGTCGGGGGCGCCCCGTCCTACGAGCAGTACTTC; CDR3 protein: CASSVGGAPSYEQYF; J gene: TRBJ2-7; V gene: TRBV28; clone size: NA; D gene: NA
CDR3 DNA: TGTGCCAGCAGCCCCCAGGGGAGTAGTGACACTGAAGCTTTCTTT; CDR3 protein: CASSPQGSSDTEAFF; J gene: TRBJ1-1; V gene: TRBV7-9; clone size: once; D gene: NA
CDR3 DNA: TGTGCCAGCAGCCAAGATCGGCCTAGCGGGGGATATGAGCAGTTCTTC; CDR3 protein: CASSQDRPSGGYEQFF; J gene: TRBJ2-1; V gene: TRBV4-2; clone size: NA; D gene: TRBD2
CDR3 DNA: TGCAGCGTTCGGACAGGGACCGACTATGGCTACACCTTC; CDR3 protein: CSVRTGTDYGYTF; J gene: TRBJ1-2; V gene: TRBV29-1; clone size: few; D gene: TRBD1
CDR3 DNA: TGCAGTGCTCCGGGACCCCGATCTGACGGGACCCAGTACTTC; CDR3 protein: CSAPGPRSDGTQYF; J gene: TRBJ2-5; V gene: TRBV20-1; clone size: NA; D gene: NA
CDR3 DNA: TGTGCCAGCAGCGTATCCGGACAGGGGCACTACTACGAGCAGTACTTC; CDR3 protein: CASSVSGQGHYYEQYF; J gene: TRBJ2-7; V gene: TRBV9; clone size: NA; D gene: TRBD1
CDR3 DNA: TGCAGTGCCCCGGCACAGGGATATGGCTACACCTTC; CDR3 protein: CSAPAQGYGYTF; J gene: TRBJ1-2; V gene: TRBV20-1; clone size: few; D gene: NA
CDR3 DNA: TGCAGTGCTAGATTGACAGGGAGAGACACTGAAGCTTTCTTT; CDR3 protein: CSARLTGRDTEAFF; J gene: TRBJ1-1; V gene: TRBV20-1; clone size: NA; D gene: TRBD1
CDR3 DNA: TGTGCCAGCAGCCAAGACGTGTCGAGCGGGCTCTACAATGAGCAGTTCTTC; CDR3 protein: CASSQDVSSGLYNEQFF; J gene: TRBJ2-1; V gene: TRBV3-1; clone size: once; D gene: NA
CDR3 DNA: TGTGCCAGCAGCCCCGACAGGCCGCAAGAGACCCAGTACTTC; CDR3 protein: CASSPDRPQETQYF; J gene: TRBJ2-5; V gene: TRBV6-1; clone size: NA; D gene: NA
CDR3 DNA: TGTGCCAGCAGCCACCCAGACAGGTCCGATGGCTACACCTTC; CDR3 protein: CASSHPDRSDGYTF; J gene: TRBJ1-2; V gene: TRBV3-1; clone size: NA; D gene: NA
CDR3 DNA: TGCAGTGCTTTCCATAGCCTATCCTACAATGAGCAGTACTTC; CDR3 protein: CSAFHSLSYNEQYF; J gene: TRBJ2-7; V gene: TRBV20-1; clone size: NA; D gene: NA
CDR3 DNA: TGTGCCTGGACTGTGGGACAGGGAGGGGGCTATGGCTACACCTTC; CDR3 protein: CAWTVGQGGGYGYTF; J gene: TRBJ1-2; V gene: TRBV30; clone size: NA; D gene: TRBD1
CDR3 DNA: TGCAGTGCTAGAGATCGAGGGTACGGCGGCTACACCTTC; CDR3 protein: CSARDRGYGGYTF; J gene: TRBJ1-2; V gene: TRBV20-1; clone size: NA; D gene: NA
CDR3 DNA: TGTGCCAGCAGCCCGTCTGGGCAGGGCCGTCAGCCCCAGCATTTT; CDR3 protein: CASSPSGQGRQPQHF; J gene: TRBJ1-5; V gene: TRBV3-1; clone size: few; D gene: NA
CDR3 DNA: TGTGCCAGCAGGAACGGGAAGGTGAATGAGCAGTTCTTC; CDR3 protein: CASRNGKVNEQFF; J gene: TRBJ2-1; V gene: TRBV6-6; clone size: NA; D gene: NA
CDR3 DNA: TGTGCTAGTGGTTTGGGACAGACCTATGGCTATACCTTC; CDR3 protein: CASGLGQTYGYTF; J gene: TRBJ1-2; V gene: TRBV12-5; clone size: NA; D gene: NA
CDR3 DNA: TGCAGTGCTAGAGGTTTTCTGGGAGGCTACGAGCAGTACTTC; CDR3 protein: CSARGFLGGYEQYF; J gene: TRBJ2-7; V gene: TRBV20-1; clone size: NA; D gene: NA
CDR3 DNA: TGTGCCAGCAGCCTATTAGGGGGGGAGGTAGGGGAGACCCAGTACTTC; CDR3 protein: CASSLLGGEVGETQYF; J gene: TRBJ2-5; V gene: TRBV7-6; clone size: NA; D gene: NA
CDR3 DNA: TGTGCCACGGTGAACTATGGCTACACCTTC; CDR3 protein: CATVNYGYTF; J gene: TRBJ1-2; V gene: TRBV28; clone size: once; D gene: NA
CDR3 DNA: TGCGCCAGCAGCCTGATTTTACAGGGGGCGTCTGAAGCTTTCTTT; CDR3 protein: CASSLILQGASEAFF; J gene: TRBJ1-1; V gene: TRBV5-1; clone size: NA; D gene: TRBD1
CDR3 DNA: TGCAGTGCTGGAGGAGGACTAGCGGGGGGGTTGGCAGATACGCAGTATTTT; CDR3 protein: CSAGGGLAGGLADTQYF; J gene: TRBJ2-3; V gene: TRBV20-1; clone size: few; D gene: TRBD2
CDR3 DNA: TGTGCCAGCAGCTTAAGTAGCGGGAGGGCCCTCTCCTACAATGAGCAGTTCTTC; CDR3 protein: CASSLSSGRALSYNEQFF; J gene: TRBJ2-1; V gene: TRBV11-2; clone size: NA; D gene: TRBD2